This T cell receptor (beta chain) was sequenced during a study of blood T cell repertoires in COVID-19 (dated by TCRdb to between 2020 and 2021). General notes on the study: Samples covering the acute and convalescent phases of COVID-19 were provided by collaborators in the United States, Italy and Spain. The prospective study material was composed of cDNA or gDNA derived from T cells, B-cell-depleted T cells, or PBMCs. Deeply sampled blood TCRbeta repertoires from subjects exposed to, actively infected with, or recovered from COVID-19 were included in the dataset. The repertoires were released in a freely available public database intended as a resource for research on the immune response to SARS-CoV-2. Samples came from the ongoing ImmuneRACE study (first 160 participants) plus 1,254 subjects from 6 global collaborators. Sample metadata almost always included a de-identified subject ID, COVID-19 status, age in years and sex. Where available, HLA class I and class II types were obtained from metadata supplied by the sample provider rather than from assay-based typing.

Regarding this clone: No cognate antigen has been identified for it. The input lacks base qualities; no much larger clone sits a single base away.

TCRbeta CDR3 regions were amplified from genomic DNA by means of the immunoSEQ Assay, a bias-controlled multiplex PCR. In the authors' own workflow: Nucleated cell counts per sample were estimated from amplification of reference gene primers within the assay. To quantify the absolute abundance of each unique TCRbeta CDR3 rearrangement, sequence reads were collapsed and filtered. Productive Simpson clonality was computed per sample as the square root of Simpson's diversity index over productive rearrangements. The table was pulled from immuneACCESS by TCRdb, which kept in-frame rearrangements only. Such tables lose some clones; where checked, under half of the loss comes from unresolved V genes, and the rest has no known cause. Clone size and V and J calls were adopted from that table, with D and trimming inferred from the DNA. The table for this sample lists about 78,000 clones; more than 75% of them were counted only once. The ten largest clones take up roughly 4.5% of the sample.

The collaborating institutions used their own protocols to collect whole blood in K2EDTA tubes. For TCRbeta analysis, collaborators shipped samples as frozen whole blood, isolated PBMCs, or DNA extracted from either of those sample types. Results and caveats for the whole study, not just this receptor: How much clinical and demographic metadata was included differed by source and by participant, and the metadata was provided uncurated.

Sequenced input: peripheral blood. The receptor comes from a man aged 45 to 65 with active or convalescent COVID-19.

The CDR3 sequence is CASSPWTGQQRNTIYF. The nucleotide sequence is given as TGCGCCAGCAGCCCGTGGACAGGACAGCAACGAAACACCATATATTTT. The chain is made from TRBV4-1 and TRBJ1-3; 7 bases in between match TRBD1. Looking up the germline V gene yields CDR1 MGHRA and CDR2 YSYEKL. Here V drops 4 bases and J drops 5 bases, and the junction holds 11 bases not matched to any gene. Taken from cysteine to phenylalanine, the CDR3 has 16 residues. CDR3 DNA only is kept here, 48 bases in frame from base 1.